This T cell receptor beta chain comes out of a study of CD8 T cells in ankylosing spondylitis. This clonotype was counted ten times or more. By quantitative 5'-RACE with molecular barcodes, the TCR beta libraries were made. Each CDR3 protein gets one entry after TCRdb re-called the 5' RACE reads with MiXCR. Of 200,000 to 250,000 distinct CDR3 sequences listed, about 10% are singletons. The CDR3 contains 13 residues. CDR1 and CDR2 from the germline V gene are DFQATT and SNEGSKA (reference sequence). The junction had 7 bases not matched to a gene; V was cut back by 5 bases and J by 7 bases. Sequenced material: blood, either unsorted or a sorted T cell fraction (not recorded which). The sequence came from a male donor with ankylosing spondylitis or in good health (not recorded which). This chain links TRBV20-1 with TRBJ1-4; 7 bases agree with TRBD1. This CDR3 is CSACPGQSEKLFF. CDR3 in DNA: TGCAGTGCTTGTCCGGGACAGTCTGAAAAACTGTTTTTT.